These 32 T cell receptor beta chains came from one sample sequenced in a study of blood T cells in healthy people across ages. The second PCR ran about 7 to 12 cycles with a sample-barcoded 5' primer and J-beta primers. TCRdb independently ran MiXCR on the 5' RACE reads; one entry per CDR3 protein. The sample consists of fewer than 1 million distinct CDR3 sequences, 40% to 50% of them appearing once. The sequencing input was blood. These receptors came from a man aged 55 to 69 in good health.

This chain links TRBV18 with TRBJ2-4, with D possibly being TRBD1 (6 bases). The CDR3 runs 17 residues. Germline V CDR1 and CDR2: KGHSH, LQKENI. Trimming stripped 3 bases from V and 2 bases from J, with 17 bases between. CDR3 protein: CASSPTSGVQTKNIQYF. The CDR3 region has the DNA TGTGCCAGCTCACCGACCTCAGGGGTCCAGACCAAAAACATTCAGTACTTC.

The chain joins TRBV29-1 to TRBJ2-3; 13 positions match TRBD2. J gave up 3 bases and V 6 bases, and 3 bases lay outside the gene matches. CDR3 length: 14 residues. CDR1 is SQVTM and CDR2 is ANQGSEA in the germline V gene. The CDR3 spells CSVGTSGVTDTQYF. The CDR3 nucleotides read TGCAGCGTCGGGACTAGCGGGGTGACAGATACGCAGTATTTT.

The rearrangement uses TRBV20-1 and TRBJ2-7; the match to TRBD2 covers 12 bases. The CDR3 has 15 residues. The germline V gene encodes CDR1 DFQATT and CDR2 SNEGSKA (reference sequence). The junction had 10 bases not matched to a gene; V was cut back by 3 bases and J by 7 bases. The CDR3 nucleotides are TGCAGTGCTAGTTCGACTAGCGGGGGCCTTGGTGAGCAGTACTTC. Encoded protein: CSASSTSGGLGEQYF.

This CDR3 is CSANPGGYEQYF. Here the CDR3 DNA reads TGCAGTGCAAACCCGGGGGGGTACGAGCAGTACTTC. The chain uses TRBV20-1 and TRBJ2-7, with TRBD2 identical over 8 bases. The CDR3 is 12 amino acids. CDR1 DFQATT and CDR2 SNEGSKA come from the germline V gene (reference sequence). V trimming: 6 bases; J trimming: 4 bases; junction bases outside the gene matches: 5.

The chain employs TRBV15 and TRBJ1-1, with 7 bases fitting TRBD1. V lost 0 bases, J lost 6 bases, and 4 bases stayed unmatched. The length of the CDR3 is 14 residues. Germline V gives CDR1 LNHNV, CDR2 YYDKDF (reference sequence). DNA of the CDR3: TGTGCCACCAGCAGAGAAAGAGGGACAGCTGAAGCTTTCTTT. Its protein is CATSRERGTAEAFF.

The chain joins TRBV7-8 to TRBJ1-4; perhaps TRBD1 as D (6 bases). The V gene lost 1 base and the J gene lost 15 bases, with 15 bases spanning the gap. The germline V gene has CDR1 SGHVS and CDR2 FQNEAQ. The CDR3 loop spans 13 amino acids. This chain's CDR3 is CASSLEGARDMFF. The DNA for the CDR3 is TGTGCCAGCAGCTTAGAAGGGGCCAGGGACATGTTTTTT. Full variable domain (missing parts from reference TRBV7-8 and TRBJ1-4): GAGVSQSPRYKVAKRGQDVALRCDPISGHVSLFWYQQALGQGPEFLTYFQNEAQLDKSGLPSDRFFAERPEGSVSTLKIQRTQQEDSAVYLCASSLEGARDMFFGSGTQLSVL.

This clonotype was seen at least ten times. The chain couples TRBV4-3 to TRBJ2-5; weak D call: TRBD1 (6 bases). Germline CDR1 reads LGHNA; CDR2 reads YSLEER. This CDR3 has 15 residues. The ends were cut back, 5 bases at V and 1 base at J, with 14 bases in the middle. CDR3 protein: CASSKRDTIQETQYF. DNA of the CDR3: TGCGCCAGCAGCAAAAGGGACACCATCCAAGAGACCCAGTACTTC.

The table lists this clonotype with many counts. This sequence joins TRBV5-1 and TRBJ2-1; possible D gene TRBD1, 6 bases. CDR1 is SGHRS, CDR2 YFSETQ, per germline. The CDR3 length is 14 residues. The V and J ends lost 0 bases and 3 bases respectively, with 7 bases between them. DNA of the CDR3: TGCGCCAGCAGCTTGGGGGGGCTCTACAATGAGCAGTTCTTC. Amino acid sequence: CASSLGGLYNEQFF.

V and J are TRBV18 and TRBJ1-5; D not resolved. The V gene lost 1 base and the J gene lost 0 bases, with 7 bases spanning the gap. CDR3 length equals 15 residues. Germline CDR1 KGHSH, CDR2 LQKENI. DNA for the CDR3: TGTGCCAGCTCACCACTCAGAGATAGCAATCAGCCCCAGCATTTT. Translated, it gives CASSPLRDSNQPQHF.

This chain uses TRBV2 with TRBJ2-7, with TRBD2 matching over 7 bases. The germline CDR1 and CDR2 sequences are SNHLY and FYNNEI. This CDR3 comprises 14 residues. The trim removed 6 bases at V and 7 bases at J, leaving 12 bases unmatched. The CDR3 protein is CASSRGRELGEQYF. In nucleotides, the CDR3 is TGTGCCAGCAGCCGTGGGAGGGAGTTGGGAGAGCAGTACTTC.

The chain combines TRBV7-2 with TRBJ2-5; D remains ambiguous. Germline V gene data show CDR1 as SGHTA and CDR2 as FQGNSA. This CDR3 region has 15 residues. Trimming took off 5 bases at V and 1 base at J, with 14 bases between the two ends. The CDR3 spells CASSPRTAFQETQYF. The CDR3 DNA reads as TGTGCCAGCAGCCCCCGAACAGCCTTCCAAGAGACCCAGTACTTC.

The rearrangement uses TRBV9 and TRBJ2-1; the D gene is possibly TRBD2 (5 bases). Germline CDR1 and CDR2: SGDLS and YYNGEE. V was shortened by 0 bases and J by 8 bases, with 9 bases between the two germline ends. The CDR3 totals 13 residues. Written as DNA, the CDR3 is TGTGCCAGCAGCGTAGTTGTGGAGGATGAGCAGTTCTTC. This translates into CASSVVVEDEQFF.

A remark on this clonotype: A junction boundary mismatches the germline segment, possibly from a read error. The chain combines TRBV7-2 with TRBJ1-5, with a weak D call TRBD1 (5 bases). Germline V CDR1 and CDR2: SGHTA, FQGNSA. The CDR3 runs to 13 residues. CDR3 amino acids: CAGSLTGGEPQHF. The CDR3 region has the DNA TGTGCCGGCAGCCTCACGGGAGGGGAGCCCCAGCATTTT.

This clonotype was detected a few times. The chain has TRBV7-9 and TRBJ1-1; 7 positions agree with TRBD1. The V segment lost 5 bases and the J segment 11 bases; nucleotides outside the gene matches: 14. CDR3 size: 14 residues. Germline-derived CDR1 and CDR2 are SEHNR and FQNEAQ (reference sequence). The CDR3 coding sequence is TGTGCCAGCAGCCTAGGGACAGCCGACAGGGAGGCTTTCTTT. The encoded protein is CASSLGTADREAFF.

This clonotype has ten or more counts. The V call is TRBV7-9, the J call TRBJ1-2; a weak D match, TRBD1 (6 bases). V was shortened by 4 bases and J by 6 bases, with 15 bases between the two germline ends. The CDR3 consists of 14 residues. Germline V gene data show CDR1 as SEHNR and CDR2 as FQNEAQ (reference sequence). The CDR3 protein is CASSYGTPRHGYTF. The CDR3 DNA follows: TGTGCCAGCAGCTATGGGACACCACGCCATGGCTACACCTTC.

Comments on this clonotype: The junction departs from the called germline gene at one end, perhaps through a read error. The rearrangement joins TRBV20-1 to TRBJ1-1; 8 positions agree with TRBD1. The CDR3 sequence is 13 residues long. Germline assignment: CDR1 DFQATT and CDR2 SNEGSKA (reference sequence). The CDR3: CSAQRTGNAEAFF. The CDR3, as DNA: TGCAGTGCTCAAAGGACAGGGAACGCTGAAGCTTTCTTT.

This clonotype appeared many times. The rearrangement links TRBV12-3 or TRBV12-4 to TRBJ2-5; no clear D gene. CDR3 length: 14 residues. Trimming removed 5 bases at V and 5 bases at J, with 15 bases between. This CDR3 is CASSDGQPRETQYF. The CDR3 DNA sequence: TGTGCCAGCAGTGATGGGCAACCCCGGGAGACCCAGTACTTC.

This clonotype appeared many times. The chain carries TRBV7-2 and TRBJ2-2; D is possibly TRBD1 or TRBD2 (5 bases each). This CDR3 comprises 17 residues. Deletions cut 5 bases from V and 5 bases from J, with 21 bases between. From germline, CDR1 is SGHTA and CDR2 FQGNSA. Here the CDR3 reads CASSRGTLQPGTGELFF. The CDR3 DNA reads TGTGCCAGCAGCCGTGGGACGCTTCAACCCGGGACCGGGGAGCTGTTTTTT.

The table lists this clonotype with a count of one. The chain couples TRBV6-6 to TRBJ1-2, with TRBD1 as a possible D gene (5 bases). The V gene lost 3 bases and the J gene lost 8 bases, with 19 bases spanning the gap. From germline, CDR1 is MNHNY and CDR2 SVGAGI (reference sequence). The CDR3 contains 15 residues. As DNA, the CDR3 is TGTGCCAGCAGTTATGGACAAACCTCTATGTGGGGCTACACCTTC. It translates to CASSYGQTSMWGYTF.

V usage is TRBV5-1 and J usage is TRBJ2-7, with D possibly being TRBD1 or TRBD2 (6 bases each). From germline, CDR1 is SGHRS and CDR2 YFSETQ. The CDR3 extends over 17 amino acids. Between the trimmed V and J ends, which lost 4 bases and 5 bases, there was a span of 25 bases. The CDR3 sequence is CASSLPGGGGNRNEQYF. Here the CDR3 DNA reads TGCGCCAGCAGCCTACCCGGAGGAGGGGGAAACAGGAACGAGCAGTACTTC.

The genes are TRBV10-3 and TRBJ2-3; TRBD2 might be the D (6 bases). The V and J ends lost 8 bases and 1 base respectively, with 13 bases between them. CDR3 length: 14 residues. Germline CDR1 is ENHRY and CDR2 is SYGVKD. The CDR3: CAIGGTSRTDTQYF. In DNA form, the CDR3 reads TGTGCCATCGGGGGTACTAGCCGCACAGATACGCAGTATTTT.

The chain carries TRBV6-2 or TRBV6-3 and TRBJ2-3; no definite D call. V lost 6 bases, J lost 4 bases, and 14 bases lay in between. In germline, CDR1 is MNHEY, CDR2 SVGEGT. CDR3 length equals 14 residues. CDR3 nucleotide sequence: TGTGCCAGCAGACCAATTCGTCGGGCAGATACGCAGTATTTT. Amino acid sequence: CASRPIRRADTQYF.

CDR3: CSATGQGSLSGNTIYF. In DNA, the CDR3 is TGCAGCGCCACGGGACAGGGGTCCCTCTCTGGAAACACCATATATTTT. The chain is built from TRBV20-1 and TRBJ1-3; TRBD1 aligns across 10 bases. Germline lookup yields CDR1 DFQATT and CDR2 SNEGSKA (reference sequence). The CDR3 consists of 16 residues.

This clonotype appeared once. This sequence joins TRBV21-1 and TRBJ1-1. TRBV21-1 is classified as a pseudogene. The CDR3 totals 13 residues. CDR3 loop: CASSKGRDTEAFF. In nucleotides, the CDR3 is TGTGCCAGCAGCAAAGGGCGGGACACTGAAGCTTTCTTT.

About this clonotype: Compared with germline, one end of the junction differs, possibly owing to a read error. The chain is built from TRBV6-2 or TRBV6-3 and TRBJ2-1; 12 nucleotides match TRBD2. This CDR3 has 15 amino acids. Germline V lookup: CDR1 MNHEY, CDR2 SVGEGT. The DNA of the CDR3 is TGTGCCAGTAGTTACAGACTAGCGGGGGTAGGTGAGCAGTTCTTC. Encoded protein: CASSYRLAGVGEQFF.

The J gene is TRBJ2-7, the V gene TRBV25-1; 9 nucleotides line up with TRBD1. CDR1 is MGHDK and CDR2 is SYGVNS in the germline V gene. The CDR3 length is 14 residues. The trim removed 5 bases at V and 7 bases at J, leaving 9 bases unmatched. The CDR3 coding sequence is TGTGCCAGCAGTAACGTACAGGGGGCGGGAGAGCAGTACTTC. Its protein is CASSNVQGAGEQYF.

This chain links TRBV20-1 with TRBJ2-1; 8 nucleotides agree with TRBD2. The trim removed 5 bases at V and 10 bases at J, leaving 10 bases unmatched. Germline loops: CDR1 DFQATT, CDR2 SNEGSKA (reference sequence). This CDR3 is built from 13 residues. CDR3 nucleotide sequence: TGCAGTGCTGTAGCGGGAAGCTCCTACGAGCAGTTCTTC. Encoded protein: CSAVAGSSYEQFF.

This clonotype came up a few times. This chain links TRBV3-1 with TRBJ2-7; maybe TRBD1 (6 bases). This CDR3 contains 12 residues. The germline V and J ends were trimmed by 1 base and 10 bases, with 11 bases remaining between them. From germline, CDR1 is LGHDT and CDR2 YNNKEL (reference sequence). The CDR3 DNA follows: TGTGCCAGCAGCCAAGGGGGACAAACCCAGTACTTC. Protein sequence: CASSQGGQTQYF.

The chain employs TRBV7-2 and TRBJ1-1; D ambiguous. Germline V lookup: CDR1 SGHTA, CDR2 FQGNSA. This CDR3 has 17 amino acids. Trimming removed 2 bases from V and 4 bases from J, with 20 bases in between. In DNA form, the CDR3 reads TGTGCCAGCAGCTTATCGGGCGGTAAGGGTATAACCACTGAAGCTTTCTTT. The encoded protein is CASSLSGGKGITTEAFF.

The chain is built from TRBV12-3 or TRBV12-4 and TRBJ1-6, with D uncertain. With 5 bases removed from V and 10 bases from J, the gap between germline ends came to 12 bases. The CDR3 sequence is 13 residues long. CDR3 in DNA: TGTGCCAGCAGTCCGGGCTTGGCGTCACCCCTCCACTTT. Its protein product is CASSPGLASPLHF.

For the CDR3, the DNA is TGTGCCAGCAGCATTAGGGGAGCGGGGGGGCCTCGGGATGAGCAGTTCTTC. It encodes CASSIRGAGGPRDEQFF. The chain is built from TRBV7-2 and TRBJ2-1; TRBD2 aligns across 10 bases. CDR3 size: 17 residues. CDR1 and CDR2 from the germline V gene are SGHTA and FQGNSA. V dropped 5 bases and J dropped 8; count of bases not matched to a gene: 15. The full variable domain, its missing parts supplied by reference TRBV7-2 and TRBJ2-1, is GAGVSQSPSNKVTEKGKDVELRCDPISGHTALYWYRQSLGQGLEFLIYFQGNSAPDKSGLPSDRFSAERTGGSVSTLTIQRTQQEDSAVYLCASSIRGAGGPRDEQFFGPGTRLTVL.

On this clonotype itself: One junction end disagrees with the germline gene, perhaps due to a read error. The V call is TRBV5-1, the J call TRBJ2-6; D perhaps matches TRBD1 (5 bases). The CDR3 has 15 amino acids. In germline, CDR1 is SGHRS, CDR2 YFSETQ. CDR3 sequence reads: CASSVTDSGTNVLTF. CDR3 nucleotide sequence: TGCGCCAGCAGCGTGACAGACTCTGGGACCAACGTCCTGACTTTC.